These 25 T cell receptor beta chains were sequenced from one sample in a study of early T cells in non-severe SARS-CoV-2 infection. TCRdb reprocessed the 5' RACE reads via MiXCR and lists one record per CDR3 protein. The table has some 75,000 distinct CDR3 sequences, roughly 13% seen once. The sample consisted of whole blood. All receptors derive from an adult who was a healthcare worker with PCR-confirmed SARS-CoV-2 infection or an uninfected control (not recorded which).

The sample holds a few counts of this clonotype. This chain links TRBV30 with TRBJ1-4, with a tentative D call TRBD1 (5 bases). Germline V gene data show CDR1 as GTSNPN and CDR2 as SVGIG (reference sequence). The CDR3 is made up of 14 amino acids. V lost 1 base, J lost 8 bases, and 14 bases lay in between. CDR3 region: CAWSDFKRGEKLFF. CDR3 DNA: TGTGCCTGGAGTGACTTCAAACGGGGGGAAAAACTGTTTTTT.

This clonotype was seen only a few times. This chain uses TRBV5-4 with TRBJ2-5, with 9 bases aligning to TRBD1. This CDR3 is 17 amino acids long. Germline CDR1 and CDR2: SGHNT and YYREEE (reference sequence). The junction had 11 bases not matched to a gene; V was cut back by 4 bases and J by 1 base. The CDR3 loop reads CASSHGQGRGAQETQYF. CDR3 DNA: TGTGCCAGCAGCCACGGACAGGGGAGAGGGGCCCAAGAGACCCAGTACTTC.

The V call is TRBV3-1, the J call TRBJ1-2; 9 positions agree with TRBD1. Germline lookup yields CDR1 LGHDT and CDR2 YNNKEL (reference sequence). This CDR3 comprises 15 residues. After removal of 0 bases from V and 4 bases from J, the junction contained 3 bases not matched to a gene. The CDR3 DNA reads TGTGCCAGCAGCCAAGAGGGACAGGGACGCTATGGCTACACCTTC. It yields the protein CASSQEGQGRYGYTF.

This clonotype was picked up many times. The chain couples TRBV7-3 to TRBJ1-6, with D uncertain. The germline V gene encodes CDR1 SGHTA and CDR2 FQGTGA. The CDR3 runs 16 residues. Between the trimmed V and J ends, which lost 0 bases and 3 bases, there was a span of 9 bases. The DNA of the CDR3 is TGTGCCAGCAGCTTAACCCCAGGAGACTATAATTCACCCCTCCACTTT. Translated, it gives CASSLTPGDYNSPLHF.

V usage is TRBV27 and J usage is TRBJ2-1, with 7 nucleotides matching TRBD2. This CDR3 has 14 amino acids. Germline V gives CDR1 MNHEY, CDR2 SMNVEV (reference sequence). Unmatched junction bases numbered 10, after V lost 6 bases and J lost 8 bases. CDR3: CASRPGGPGYEQFF. In DNA, the CDR3 is TGTGCCAGCAGGCCGGGGGGTCCAGGCTATGAGCAGTTCTTC.

The rearrangement links TRBV28 to TRBJ1-4, with D hard to call. Trimming stripped 10 bases from V and 8 bases from J, with 14 bases between. CDR3 size: 12 residues. Germline V gene sequence: CDR1 MDHEN, CDR2 SYDVKM. CDR3 sequence (DNA): TGTGCCACCCTTACCACGGGAGAAAAACTGTTTTTT. The encoded protein is CATLTTGEKLFF.

This chain links TRBV7-9 with TRBJ2-1; D not resolved. CDR1 is SEHNR, CDR2 FQNEAQ, per germline (reference sequence). V lost 0 bases to trimming and J lost 10 bases, with 7 bases between them. The CDR3 loop spans 12 amino acids. The CDR3 protein is CASSLAPAEQFF. CDR3 bases: TGTGCCAGCAGCTTAGCGCCAGCGGAGCAGTTCTTC.

The chain carries TRBV14 and TRBJ1-3; the D gene is possibly TRBD1 (5 bases). In germline, CDR1 is SGHDN, CDR2 FVKESK. Trimming left V 4 bases short and J 2 bases short, with 12 bases between. This CDR3 has 15 residues. In DNA, the CDR3 is TGTGCCAGCAGCCCGACGGCGGGGCCTGGAAACACCATATATTTT. It is translated as CASSPTAGPGNTIYF.

The chain couples TRBV7-3 to TRBJ2-3; D ambiguous. The germline CDR1 and CDR2 sequences are SGHTA and FQGTGA. The CDR3 covers 13 residues. V was trimmed by 5 bases and J by 2 bases, leaving 8 bases between them. The CDR3 region has the DNA TGTGCCAGCAGCCCACCCCACACAGATACGCAGTATTTT. It specifies CASSPPHTDTQYF.

This clonotype was detected many times. V is TRBV20-1 and J is TRBJ2-5; a possible D gene is TRBD1 (6 bases). V lost 1 base and J lost 3, with 6 bases in between. Germline lookup yields CDR1 DFQATT and CDR2 SNEGSKA (reference sequence). The length of the CDR3 is 12 residues. CDR3 in DNA: TGCAGTGCTAGAGGGGACAAAGAGACCCAGTACTTC. Translating gives CSARGDKETQYF.

V gene TRBV14 combines with J gene TRBJ2-4; 7 positions agree with TRBD1. CDR1 SGHDN and CDR2 FVKESK come from the germline V gene. The V segment lost 3 bases and the J segment 8 bases; nucleotides outside the gene matches: 4. CDR3 length: 13 residues. The CDR3 protein is CASSQTGQDIQYF. DNA of the CDR3: TGTGCCAGCAGCCAGACAGGGCAGGACATTCAGTACTTC.

The rearrangement joins TRBV29-1 to TRBJ1-5; 9 nucleotides line up with TRBD1. Germline-derived CDR1 and CDR2 are SQVTM and ANQGSEA. The trim removed 7 bases at V and 7 bases at J, leaving 5 bases unmatched. The CDR3 runs 12 residues. CDR3 protein: CSARQGEQPQHF. The CDR3, as DNA: TGCAGCGCCCGACAGGGGGAACAGCCCCAGCATTTT.

This clonotype came up many times. The rearrangement links TRBV3-1 to TRBJ1-1, with D tentatively TRBD1 (6 bases). The CDR3 consists of 13 residues. The germline gives CDR1 LGHDT, CDR2 YNNKEL (reference sequence). V gave up 5 bases and J gave up 6 bases, with 13 bases separating them. The CDR3 DNA is TGTGCCAGCAGCTTGGCAGGGGTCTCTGAAGCTTTCTTT. Amino acid sequence: CASSLAGVSEAFF.

This clonotype was seen ten or more times. The chain combines TRBV20-1 with TRBJ2-1; TRBD2 aligns across 7 bases. CDR1 and CDR2 from the germline V gene are DFQATT and SNEGSKA (reference sequence). The CDR3 consists of 13 residues. The chain's CDR3 is CRTGGGRSNEQFF. CDR3 sequence (DNA): TGCAGGACCGGCGGGGGACGTTCTAATGAGCAGTTCTTC.

This chain links TRBV2 with TRBJ2-7, with 12 bases matching TRBD2. Germline assignment: CDR1 SNHLY and CDR2 FYNNEI. Unmatched junction bases numbered 1, after V lost 9 bases and J lost 1 base. This CDR3 is 13 amino acids long. DNA of the CDR3: TGTGCCAGTCTAGCGGGGGGGTCCTACGAGCAGTACTTC. It is translated as CASLAGGSYEQYF.

This clonotype was observed a few times. This sequence joins TRBV11-2 and TRBJ2-3; no clear D. This CDR3 has 15 residues. Trimming took off 3 bases at V and 2 bases at J, with 12 bases between the two ends. Per germline, CDR1 SGHAT and CDR2 FQNNGV. This CDR3 reads CASSFRSRPTDTQYF. CDR3 nucleotides: TGTGCCAGCAGCTTCCGGTCAAGGCCCACAGATACGCAGTATTTT.

The gene calls are TRBV28 and TRBJ1-1; weak D call: TRBD1 (5 bases). V lost 6 bases and J 1 base, leaving 15 bases between the germline ends. The CDR3 covers 15 residues. Germline loops: CDR1 MDHEN, CDR2 SYDVKM. As DNA, the CDR3 is TGTGCCAGCAGCCCGCCGAGGACAACGAACACTGAAGCTTTCTTT. The encoded protein is CASSPPRTTNTEAFF.

This clonotype showed up many times. The chain is built from TRBV11-2 and TRBJ2-7; TRBD1 aligns across 7 bases. The germline V gene encodes CDR1 SGHAT and CDR2 FQNNGV. With 5 bases clipped from V and 5 bases from J, the junction kept 3 bases outside the gene matches. CDR3 length: 12 residues. CDR3 in amino acids: CASSTTGDEQYF. CDR3 nucleotide sequence: TGTGCCAGCAGCACCACAGGGGACGAGCAGTACTTC. The entire variable domain, with the rest obtained from reference TRBV11-2 and TRBJ2-7, is as follows: EAGVAQSPRYKIIEKRQSVAFWCNPISGHATLYWYQQILGQGPKLLIQFQNNGVVDDSQLPKDRFSAERLKGVDSTLKIQPAKLEDSAVYLCASSTTGDEQYFGPGTRLTVT.

There are many counts of this clonotype. The junction departs from germline at one end; a sequencing error may be responsible. The J gene is TRBJ1-1, the V gene TRBV29-1; a possible D gene is TRBD1 (5 bases). The CDR3 is 11 amino acids. Germline assignment: CDR1 SQVTM and CDR2 ANQGSEA. The CDR3 here is CSVEGAAEAFF. The CDR3 region has the DNA TGCAGCGTCGAAGGGGCAGCTGAAGCTTTCTTT.

This clonotype has more than one count but fewer than ten. This rearrangement joins TRBV6-5 to TRBJ2-7; the D gene is possibly TRBD1 (6 bases). The germline V gene has CDR1 MNHEY and CDR2 SVGAGI. The germline V and J ends were trimmed by 6 bases and 7 bases, with 19 bases remaining between them. This CDR3 spans 14 amino acids. CDR3 residues: CASSPGTKLGEQYF. In nucleotides, the CDR3 is TGTGCCAGCAGCCCCGGGACAAAGTTGGGGGAGCAGTACTTC.

This clonotype was observed many times. The V gene is TRBV6-2 or TRBV6-3, the J gene TRBJ2-7; TRBD1 agrees at 9 bases. Germline lookup yields CDR1 MNHEY and CDR2 SVGEGT. The CDR3 consists of 15 residues. Trimming cost V 6 bases and J 5 bases; bases outside gene matches: 11. This CDR3 reads CASSSIGQGRNEQYF. CDR3 DNA: TGTGCCAGCAGCTCCATTGGACAGGGGCGGAACGAGCAGTACTTC.

This clonotype was recorded at least ten times. This rearrangement joins TRBV30 to TRBJ2-3; D is ambiguous. V dropped 1 base and J dropped 0 bases, with 8 bases sitting between them. The CDR3 runs to 14 residues. Germline CDR1 GTSNPN, CDR2 SVGIG (reference sequence). CDR3 in DNA: TGTGCCTGGAGTGGTAGCCCTAGCACAGATACGCAGTATTTT. It specifies CAWSGSPSTDTQYF.

This clonotype was counted between two and nine times. The rearrangement links TRBV27 to TRBJ1-6, with 9 bases fitting TRBD1. Germline CDR1 and CDR2: MNHEY and SMNVEV (reference sequence). Trimming at V came to 2 bases and at J to 7 bases, leaving 9 bases not matched to a gene. This CDR3 spans 17 amino acids. The CDR3 protein is CASSLKGYRGPNSPLHF. For the CDR3, the DNA is TGTGCCAGCAGTTTAAAGGGGTACAGGGGGCCGAATTCACCCCTCCACTTT.

The genes are TRBV10-1 and TRBJ1-1, with 7 positions matching TRBD1. With 6 bases clipped from V and 7 bases from J, the junction kept 11 bases outside the gene matches. The germline V gene has CDR1 WNHNN and CDR2 SYGVQD (reference sequence). The CDR3 totals 14 residues. The CDR3: CASSETGRPREAFF. The CDR3 nucleotides read TGCGCCAGCAGCGAGACAGGGCGGCCCCGTGAAGCTTTCTTT.

The chain links TRBV19 to TRBJ2-7, with D unclear. Germline CDR1 reads LNHDA; CDR2 reads SQIVND (reference sequence). Trimming left V 6 bases short and J 2 bases short, with 11 bases between. The CDR3 is 13 amino acids. The CDR3 region is CASSVQVTYEQYF. In DNA form, the CDR3 reads TGTGCCAGTAGCGTCCAGGTCACCTACGAGCAGTACTTC. Complete variable domain (other parts from reference TRBV19 and TRBJ2-7): DGGITQSPKYLFRKEGQNVTLSCEQNLNHDAMYWYRQDPGQGLRLIYYSQIVNDFQKGDIAEGYSVSREKKESFPLTVTSAQKNPTAFYLCASSVQVTYEQYFGPGTRLTVT.